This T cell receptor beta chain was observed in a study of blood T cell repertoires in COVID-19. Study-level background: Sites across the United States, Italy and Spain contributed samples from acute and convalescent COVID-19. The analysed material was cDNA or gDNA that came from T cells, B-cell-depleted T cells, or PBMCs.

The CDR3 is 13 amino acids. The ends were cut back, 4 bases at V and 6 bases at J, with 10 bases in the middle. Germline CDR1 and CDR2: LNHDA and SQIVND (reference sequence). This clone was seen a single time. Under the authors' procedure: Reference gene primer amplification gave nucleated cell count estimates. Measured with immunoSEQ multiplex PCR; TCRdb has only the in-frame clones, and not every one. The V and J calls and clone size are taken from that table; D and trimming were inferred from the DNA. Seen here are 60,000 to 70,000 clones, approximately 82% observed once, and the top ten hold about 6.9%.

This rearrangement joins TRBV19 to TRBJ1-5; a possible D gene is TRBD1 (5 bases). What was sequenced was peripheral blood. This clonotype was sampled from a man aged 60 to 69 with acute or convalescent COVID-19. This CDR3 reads CASSTSTVQPQHF. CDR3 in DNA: TGTGCCAGTAGTACCTCGACAGTTCAGCCCCAGCATTTT.